The 32 T cell receptor beta chains reported below all come from one sample, sequenced in a study of post-analysis software for immune sequencing data (dated by TCRdb to between 2015 and 2017). What the research found in general, with its limitations: Significantly higher frequencies in patients than in controls were found for roughly 5 TRBV segments, including TRBV5-6, TRBV5-1 and TRBV20-1.

The library was obtained by PCR. The sequencer listed for this sample is Illumina HiSeq 2500. To reduce PCR and sequencing biases, unique molecular identifiers were incorporated into the TCR beta cDNA libraries. TCRdb reprocessed the public reads (quality trimming at Q25 with fastp, clone calling with MiXCR) and kept in-frame beta chains. A single entry per CDR3 protein holds the most common genes and DNA from its merged rows. In all, the sample holds about 820,000 distinct CDR3 sequences, and about 57% of those were seen once. The leading ten clones occupy 4% to 5.5% of the sample. Their cognate antigens are unknown. Sequencing used blood. The receptors shown here come from a girl under 18 with multiple sclerosis.

The sample holds a few counts of this clonotype. CDR3 in amino acids: CASSSQLTGEQYF. The CDR3 coding sequence is TGCGCCAGCAGCTCACAGCTTACTGGCGAGCAGTACTTC. The chain recombines TRBV5-1 with TRBJ2-7; D remains ambiguous. Germline values: CDR1 SGHRS, CDR2 YFSETQ. V dropped 3 bases and J dropped 6 bases, with 13 bases sitting between them. CDR3 length: 13 residues.

The chain uses TRBV6-6 and TRBJ2-3; the match to TRBD1 covers 8 bases. V lost 10 bases and J lost 7; bases outside the gene matches: 10. The germline gives CDR1 MNHNY, CDR2 SVGAGI (reference sequence). This CDR3 is 13 amino acids long. CDR3 loop: CATVDRDTNTQYF. CDR3 nucleotide sequence: TGTGCCACCGTGGACAGGGATACGAATACGCAGTATTTT.

The V call is TRBV27, the J call TRBJ2-7; 7 bases are a match to TRBD2. The junction had 10 bases not matched to a gene; V was cut back by 5 bases and J by 3 bases. Per the germline V gene, CDR1 is MNHEY and CDR2 is SMNVEV (reference sequence). This CDR3 is built from 15 residues. The CDR3 nucleotides are TGTGCCAGCAGTCTCCCGGGACTAACAGTCTACGAGCAGTACTTC. Its protein is CASSLPGLTVYEQYF.

This clonotype was counted between two and nine times. This chain connects TRBV29-1 to TRBJ2-5; tentatively, D is TRBD1 or TRBD2 (5 bases each). This CDR3 region has 12 residues. The germline V and J ends were trimmed by 7 bases and 5 bases, with 14 bases remaining between them. Germline V gene lookup returns CDR1 SQVTM and CDR2 ANQGSEA. The CDR3 DNA follows: TGCAGCGGTGAGGGGCCCCACGAGACCCAGTACTTC. This codes for CSGEGPHETQYF.

The chain links TRBV2 to TRBJ2-1, with D possibly matching TRBD2 (6 bases). CDR3 size: 15 residues. Germline lookup yields CDR1 SNHLY and CDR2 FYNNEI. V lost 3 bases to trimming and J lost 0 bases, with 9 bases between them. The CDR3 loop reads CASSDWGVSYNEQFF. Written as DNA, the CDR3 is TGTGCCAGCAGTGATTGGGGGGTCTCCTACAATGAGCAGTTCTTC.

The CDR3 DNA reads TGTGCCAGCAGCTTAGATGTGGGTAGCAGAGGCATGAGCTACACCTTC. Translated: CASSLDVGSRGMSYTF. The chain carries TRBV7-2 and TRBJ1-2; D is uncertain. CDR1 SGHTA and CDR2 FQGNSA come from the germline V gene. Trimming removed 1 base at V and 9 bases at J, with 21 bases between. CDR3 length equals 16 residues.

The table lists this clonotype with a few counts. The chain recombines TRBV20-1 with TRBJ2-1; D is undetermined. The CDR3 consists of 13 residues. The germline gives CDR1 DFQATT, CDR2 SNEGSKA (reference sequence). Trimming cost V 1 base and J 3 bases, with 7 bases left between them. The CDR3 spells CSARVPYYNEQFF. The DNA of the CDR3 is TGCAGTGCTAGAGTCCCCTACTACAATGAGCAGTTCTTC.

This clonotype was seen more than once but under ten times. The chain has TRBV29-1 and TRBJ2-5, with D hard to call. CDR1 and CDR2 from the germline V gene are SQVTM and ANQGSEA. The V end was cut by 5 bases, the J end by 5 bases, with 12 bases between. The CDR3 contains 12 residues. The CDR3 coding sequence is TGCAGCGTTCGTGGGCGCGGCGAGACCCAGTACTTC. Protein: CSVRGRGETQYF.

The table lists this clonotype with a count of one. The gene calls are TRBV20-1 and TRBJ2-5; D perhaps matches TRBD1 (6 bases). Germline-derived CDR1 and CDR2 are DFQATT and SNEGSKA (reference sequence). This CDR3 has 13 residues. Trimming removed 0 bases from V and 6 bases from J, with 11 bases in between. The DNA for the CDR3 is TGCAGTGCTAGAGATGGGGGCGGACAGACCCAGTACTTC. This translates into CSARDGGGQTQYF.

The chain recombines TRBV20-1 with TRBJ1-6, with 10 bases aligning to TRBD1. The CDR3 sequence is 14 residues long. V lost 6 bases and J lost 7; bases outside the gene matches: 6. CDR1 and CDR2 (germline): DFQATT, SNEGSKA (reference sequence). CDR3 in amino acids: CSANRDRGNSPLHF. CDR3 bases: TGCAGTGCAAACCGGGACAGGGGCAATTCACCCCTCCACTTT.

This chain uses TRBV7-9 with TRBJ2-5; D gene uncertain. Germline V gene sequence: CDR1 SEHNR, CDR2 FQNEAQ (reference sequence). CDR3 length: 15 residues. Trimming took 0 bases from V and 5 from J, leaving 13 bases between them. The CDR3 bases are TGTGCCAGCAGCTTAGCCACCTCTCCAGCGGAGACCCAGTACTTC. Amino acids: CASSLATSPAETQYF.

This chain uses TRBV4-2 with TRBJ2-3; 8 positions match TRBD2. The CDR3 sequence is 17 residues long. V lost 4 bases and J lost 0; bases outside the gene matches: 9. Germline V gene lookup returns CDR1 LGHNA and CDR2 YNFKEQ. CDR3 nucleotides: TGTGCCAGCAGCCGTTCTTCGGCGGGGGGAAGCACAGATACGCAGTATTTT. As protein: CASSRSSAGGSTDTQYF.

The chain links TRBV27 to TRBJ2-7; 9 positions agree with TRBD1. Looked up from germline, CDR1 is MNHEY and CDR2 is SMNVEV (reference sequence). V shed 2 bases and J 2 bases; nucleotides not matched to a gene: 10. The length of the CDR3 is 17 residues. CDR3 residues: CASSLIPSGQGPYEQYF. In DNA form, the CDR3 reads TGTGCCAGCAGTTTAATCCCCTCGGGACAGGGTCCCTACGAGCAGTACTTC.

The CDR3 spells CASSFGRDGYGYTF. The CDR3 DNA reads TGTGCCAGCAGTTTCGGTAGGGATGGCTATGGCTACACCTTC. This chain uses TRBV12-3 or TRBV12-4 with TRBJ1-2; D is uncertain. The ends were cut back, 3 bases at V and 4 bases at J, with 12 bases in the middle. The CDR3 length is 14 residues.

This clonotype was recorded once. The J gene is TRBJ2-5, the V gene TRBV5-1; TRBD1 matches at 8 bases. V lost 4 bases and J lost 5; bases outside the gene matches: 7. CDR1 is SGHRS, CDR2 YFSETQ, per germline. The length of the CDR3 is 14 residues. The CDR3 region is CASSGWTGRETQYF. CDR3 bases: TGCGCCAGCAGCGGATGGACAGGGCGGGAGACCCAGTACTTC.

A word on this clonotype: One junction end does not reproduce the germline sequence, and a read error may be involved. The genes are TRBV12-3 or TRBV12-4 and TRBJ1-1; D not resolved. The CDR3 loop spans 12 amino acids. The CDR3 here is CASSWGNTEAFF. The CDR3 nucleotides are TGCGCCAGCAGCTGGGGGAACACTGAAGCTTTCTTT.

As concerns this clonotype: An end of the junction does not agree with germline; a read error may underlie this. The genes are TRBV20-1 and TRBJ2-7; 9 bases are a match to TRBD2. The CDR3 contains 16 residues. Germline CDR1 reads DFQATT; CDR2 reads SNEGSKA (reference sequence). The CDR3 loop reads CSARDARGGGSSEQYF. The DNA for the CDR3 is TGCAGTGCTAGAGATGCGCGGGGGGGCGGTTCCTCCGAGCAGTACTTC.

J is TRBJ2-6 and V is TRBV5-1; D is unclear. V lost 5 bases, J lost 0 bases, and 18 bases lay in between. Germline lookup yields CDR1 SGHRS and CDR2 YFSETQ. The CDR3 runs to 18 residues. CDR3 amino acids: CASRSGRHLGSGANVLTF. In nucleotides, the CDR3 is TGCGCCAGCAGATCCGGAAGACACCTAGGCTCTGGGGCCAACGTCCTGACTTTC.

This clonotype has only a few counts. One end of the junction does not line up with germline, which may come from a read error. The rearrangement joins TRBV5-1 to TRBJ2-3; no clear D. This CDR3 contains 14 residues. The germline V gene has CDR1 SGHRS and CDR2 YFSETQ. The CDR3: CASNLGSSTDTQYF. The CDR3, as DNA: TGCGCCAGCAACTTGGGGTCTAGCACAGATACGCAGTATTTT.

The V call is TRBV3-1, the J call TRBJ2-1; D uncertain. The CDR3 has 12 residues. Germline V gene lookup returns CDR1 LGHDT and CDR2 YNNKEL (reference sequence). Trimming removed 0 bases from V and 10 bases from J, with 7 bases in between. CDR3 sequence: CASSQDWAEQFF. The CDR3 bases are TGTGCCAGCAGCCAAGATTGGGCCGAGCAGTTCTTC.

The chain couples TRBV29-1 to TRBJ2-1, with D unresolved. V shed 3 bases and J shed 5 bases, with 5 bases lying between them. Germline V gene lookup returns CDR1 SQVTM and CDR2 ANQGSEA. The CDR3 covers 11 residues. As DNA, the CDR3 is TGCAGCGTTGATCCGGACAATGAGCAGTTCTTC. Protein: CSVDPDNEQFF.

This clonotype was detected only a few times. This chain uses TRBV5-5 with TRBJ2-7, with a possible D match to TRBD2 (6 bases). The V and J ends lost 7 bases and 3 bases respectively, with 14 bases between them. The CDR3 extends over 13 amino acids. Germline CDR1 is SGHKS and CDR2 is YYEKEE (reference sequence). In DNA form, the CDR3 reads TGTGCCAGCGTCATGAAGGAGGGCTACGAGCAGTACTTC. Its translation is CASVMKEGYEQYF.

This clonotype was counted a few times. The chain recombines TRBV20-1 with TRBJ2-4; 8 bases align to TRBD2. This CDR3 spans 15 amino acids. V trimming: 0 bases; J trimming: 13 bases; junction bases outside the gene matches: 14. The germline V gene has CDR1 DFQATT and CDR2 SNEGSKA (reference sequence). The CDR3 sequence is CSARDRRRGGGEQYF. The CDR3 nucleotides are TGCAGTGCTAGAGATCGAAGACGGGGGGGCGGTGAGCAGTACTTC.

The V and J genes are TRBV12-3 or TRBV12-4 and TRBJ2-1, with TRBD2 identical over 9 bases. The CDR3 extends over 13 amino acids. V was pared by 3 bases and J by 10 bases, with 4 bases of the junction left unmatched. As DNA, the CDR3 is TGTGCCAGCAGTTTTCGGACTAGCGAGGAGCAGTTCTTC. Its translation is CASSFRTSEEQFF.

The J gene is TRBJ2-1, the V gene TRBV12-3 or TRBV12-4, with 13 bases matching TRBD2. CDR3 length: 16 amino acids. Trimming cost V 7 bases and J 12 bases; bases outside gene matches: 15. The CDR3 loop reads CASTPTLGLAGVGQFF. In nucleotides, the CDR3 is TGTGCCAGCACCCCGACCCTAGGACTAGCGGGAGTTGGGCAGTTCTTC.

The CDR3: CASMSRDRGFETQYF. Written as DNA, the CDR3 is TGTGCCAGCATGTCCCGGGACAGGGGTTTCGAGACCCAGTACTTC. The chain has TRBV6-6 and TRBJ2-5; 10 nucleotides match TRBD1. V lost 7 bases, J lost 5 bases, and 10 bases stayed unmatched. Germline CDR1 reads MNHNY; CDR2 reads SVGAGI (reference sequence). CDR3 length: 15 amino acids.

The chain is built from TRBV5-1 and TRBJ2-2, with D possibly TRBD2 on 6 matching bases. The length of the CDR3 is 16 residues. CDR1 and CDR2 from the germline V gene are SGHRS and YFSETQ. V was clipped by 0 bases and J by 6 bases, with 15 bases between them. CDR3 loop: CASSLVGTPRAGELFF. The DNA for the CDR3 is TGCGCCAGCAGCTTGGTCGGGACTCCTCGGGCCGGGGAGCTGTTTTTT.

This chain joins TRBV12-3 or TRBV12-4 and TRBJ2-7; 10 bases fit TRBD2. This CDR3 comprises 18 residues. The V and J ends lost 0 bases and 7 bases, in that order; junction bases with no gene match: 15. DNA of the CDR3: TGTGCCAGCAGTTTAGCGCGGGTAGCGGGAGGCCGCTGGGATGAGCAGTACTTC. Protein: CASSLARVAGGRWDEQYF.

This clonotype was observed a few times. The chain combines TRBV9 with TRBJ2-5; 8 bases match TRBD1. The V gene end was trimmed by 1 base and the J gene end by 0 bases; junction bases not matched to a gene: 2. Per germline, CDR1 SGDLS and CDR2 YYNGEE. The CDR3 spans 15 residues. The CDR3 sequence is CASSVRQGYQETQYF. In nucleotides, the CDR3 is TGTGCCAGCAGCGTAAGACAGGGGTACCAAGAGACCCAGTACTTC.

The V call is TRBV10-3, the J call TRBJ2-1; 10 bases are shared with TRBD2. The J segment lost 5 bases and the V segment lost 10 bases, leaving 5 bases of the junction unmatched. Germline V gene lookup returns CDR1 ENHRY and CDR2 SYGVKD. This CDR3 is built from 13 residues. The CDR3 sequence: CASGTSVDNEQFF. The DNA of the CDR3 is TGTGCCAGCGGGACTAGCGTTGACAATGAGCAGTTCTTC.

This clonotype was detected only a few times. J is TRBJ2-1 and V is TRBV20-1, with TRBD2 matching 10 bases. Germline trimming cut 4 bases from V and 0 bases from J; bases unmatched to any gene: 6. Germline values: CDR1 DFQATT, CDR2 SNEGSKA (reference sequence). The CDR3 covers 16 residues. The CDR3 is CSAKSGGDTSYNEQFF. Here the CDR3 DNA reads TGCAGTGCTAAAAGCGGGGGGGATACCTCCTACAATGAGCAGTTCTTC.

This chain links TRBV5-6 with TRBJ2-4; D is perhaps TRBD1 or TRBD2 (5 bases each). With the DNA end fitting TRBJ2-7 better, the J assignment may be wrong. Germline CDR1 SGHDT, CDR2 YYEEEE. The CDR3 sequence is 14 residues long. The CDR3 bases are TGTGCCAGCAGCCAACCGGGGCTAGGCTACGAGCAGTACTTC. This translates into CASSQPGLGYEQYF.